These 21 T cell receptor beta chains came from one sample sequenced in a study of T cell repertoires in cytomegalovirus infection. TCRdb passed the reads through MiXCR, listing each CDR3 protein once. The profile shows some 800,000 distinct CDR3 sequences, almost 30% of them singletons. Antigens of these TCRs are unknown. This specimen was cultured CD8+ T cells from PBMCs, taken from culture after CMV antigen stimulation. The receptors shown here come from a human donor in good health (CMV status not recorded). Some clones in this sample may be carry-over from other donors' samples.

As regards this clonotype: The junction shows a germline mismatch at one end, possibly a read error. The chain uses TRBV6-5 and TRBJ2-5, with TRBD2 matching over 15 bases. Germline CDR1 MNHEY, CDR2 SVGAGI. This CDR3 region has 17 residues. CDR3 region: CASSSPGLAGGQETRYF. The CDR3 nucleotides are TGTGCCAGCAGCTCTCCAGGACTAGCGGGGGGGCAGGAGACCCGGTACTTC.

The chain combines TRBV2 with TRBJ1-2; D call uncertain. Trimming left V 3 bases short and J 8 bases short, with 10 bases between. The CDR3 covers 12 residues. Germline-derived CDR1 and CDR2 are SNHLY and FYNNEI. The CDR3 spells CASSEEELGYTF. The DNA of the CDR3 is TGTGCCAGCAGTGAGGAGGAATTAGGCTACACCTTC. Filled out from reference TRBV2 and TRBJ1-2, the complete variable domain reads EPEVTQTPSHQVTQMGQEVILRCVPISNHLYFYWYRQILGQKVEFLVSFYNNEISEKSEIFDDQFSVERPDGSNFTLKIRSTKLEDSAMYFCASSEEELGYTFGSGTRLTVV.

This clonotype was seen a few times. The chain combines TRBV27 with TRBJ1-2; D gene unclear. Trimming cost V 5 bases and J 3 bases, with 16 bases left between them. The V gene's germline CDR1 is MNHEY and CDR2 SMNVEV (reference sequence). The CDR3 runs 15 residues. The CDR3 region is CASSLRDPRDYGYTF. The DNA of the CDR3 is TGTGCCAGCAGTCTAAGAGACCCCCGTGACTATGGCTACACCTTC.

The rearrangement links TRBV14 to TRBJ2-5; either TRBD1 or TRBD2 may fit D (5 bases each). V gave up 7 bases and J gave up 5 bases, with 14 bases separating them. From germline, CDR1 is SGHDN and CDR2 FVKESK. The CDR3 is 13 amino acids. The CDR3, as DNA: TGTGCCAGCATGGGGCCTGGCGGGGAGACCCAGTACTTC. Translation: CASMGPGGETQYF.

The chain has TRBV28 and TRBJ2-3; possibly TRBD2 for D (6 bases). Germline values: CDR1 MDHEN, CDR2 SYDVKM. Between the trimmed V and J ends, which lost 2 bases and 5 bases, there was a span of 11 bases. The CDR3 extends over 14 amino acids. The CDR3 DNA follows: TGTGCCAGCAGTTTAAATGGGGGGAGAGATACGCAGTATTTT. As protein: CASSLNGGRDTQYF.

This clonotype turned up a few times. The chain carries TRBV7-3 and TRBJ2-5; D not resolved. V was trimmed by 2 bases and J by 1 base, leaving 14 bases between them. Germline lookup yields CDR1 SGHTA and CDR2 FQGTGA. The CDR3 is 16 amino acids. The CDR3 spells CASSLGFPGLQETQYF. In DNA, the CDR3 is TGTGCCAGCAGCTTAGGCTTCCCCGGGCTCCAAGAGACCCAGTACTTC.

This clonotype was seen more than once but under ten times. A read error may produce the germline difference seen at one junction end. The gene calls are TRBV12-3 or TRBV12-4 and TRBJ2-1; TRBD1 agrees at 11 bases. This CDR3 has 17 residues. Here the CDR3 reads CASSFILGQGDYDEQFF. CDR3 nucleotide sequence: TGTGCCAGCAGTTTCATCTTGGGACAGGGGGACTACGATGAGCAGTTCTTC.

This clonotype was observed a few times. This sequence joins TRBV11-2 and TRBJ1-4; D unclear. The V and J ends lost 5 bases and 0 bases respectively, with 13 bases between them. This CDR3 has 16 amino acids. Germline V gene sequence: CDR1 SGHAT, CDR2 FQNNGV. The DNA of the CDR3 is TGTGCCAGCAGCCCCTGGATGGGATCAACTAATGAAAAACTGTTTTTT. This sequence encodes CASSPWMGSTNEKLFF. Using reference TRBV11-2 and TRBJ1-4 for the parts outside the CDR3, the full variable domain is EAGVAQSPRYKIIEKRQSVAFWCNPISGHATLYWYQQILGQGPKLLIQFQNNGVVDDSQLPKDRFSAERLKGVDSTLKIQPAKLEDSAVYLCASSPWMGSTNEKLFFGSGTQLSVL.

V is TRBV7-6 and J is TRBJ2-2, with unresolved D. The germline gives CDR1 SGHVS, CDR2 FNYEAQ. Trimming removed 5 bases from V and 6 bases from J, with 13 bases in between. The CDR3 runs 14 residues. The CDR3 bases are TGTGCCAGCAGCCCCCTGCTAGGTGCCGGGGAGCTGTTTTTT. Protein product: CASSPLLGAGELFF.

J is TRBJ1-2 and V is TRBV2; D not resolved. The CDR3 has 14 residues. CDR1 and CDR2 from the germline V gene are SNHLY and FYNNEI. Trimming left V 4 bases short and J 3 bases short, with 12 bases between. CDR3 sequence: CASSGPTRDYGYTF. In nucleotides, the CDR3 is TGTGCCAGCAGTGGTCCTACCCGCGACTATGGCTACACCTTC.

Ten or more counts support this clonotype. This chain links TRBV15 with TRBJ2-3; no clear D gene. The CDR3 spans 17 residues. V shed 7 bases and J shed 0 bases, with 20 bases lying between them. Germline CDR1 LNHNV, CDR2 YYDKDF (reference sequence). The CDR3 region is CATTNFPRKSSTDTQYF. The CDR3 coding sequence is TGTGCCACCACCAATTTTCCCCGAAAGTCTAGCACAGATACGCAGTATTTT.

In this sample, this clonotype turned up a few times. The chain recombines TRBV5-6 with TRBJ1-4; perhaps TRBD1 as D (6 bases). This CDR3 has 17 amino acids. V gave up 0 bases and J gave up 8 bases, with 20 bases separating them. CDR1 is SGHDT, CDR2 YYEEEE, per germline. DNA for the CDR3: TGTGCCAGCAGCTTGGAATCGGGGGGGCGCTTCGGAGAAAAACTGTTTTTT. It yields the protein CASSLESGGRFGEKLFF.

This chain links TRBV10-3 with TRBJ2-1; possible D gene TRBD2, 5 bases. This CDR3 comprises 13 residues. Germline V gene sequence: CDR1 ENHRY, CDR2 SYGVKD. The V end lost 7 bases, the J end lost 7 bases, and 14 bases lay between the germline ends. The CDR3 region is CAITQAVGNEQFF. The CDR3 DNA reads as TGTGCCATCACCCAAGCGGTGGGGAATGAGCAGTTCTTC.

This clonotype was detected ten times or more. This sequence joins TRBV7-2 and TRBJ1-3; D uncertain. With 1 base removed from V and 0 bases from J, the gap between germline ends came to 4 bases. Germline V gives CDR1 SGHTA, CDR2 FQGNSA. The CDR3 spans 14 residues. The CDR3 sequence is CASSLGGSGNTIYF. The DNA for the CDR3 is TGTGCCAGCAGCTTAGGGGGCTCTGGAAACACCATATATTTT.

V usage is TRBV29-1 and J usage is TRBJ1-2, with D possibly being TRBD1 (5 bases). The germline V gene has CDR1 SQVTM and CDR2 ANQGSEA. Trimming cost V 7 bases and J 8 bases, with 14 bases left between them. This CDR3 comprises 11 residues. The CDR3 sequence is CSARTRTGYTF. The CDR3 coding sequence is TGCAGCGCCCGAACCAGGACAGGCTACACCTTC.

This clonotype was seen more than once but under ten times. The J gene is TRBJ2-7, the V gene TRBV4-2; TRBD1 matches 10 bases. Per the germline V gene, CDR1 is LGHNA and CDR2 is YNFKEQ. V shed 0 bases and J 2 bases; nucleotides not matched to a gene: 1. The CDR3 runs to 15 residues. Here the CDR3 reads CASSQEGQGTYEQYF. CDR3 coding DNA: TGTGCCAGCAGCCAAGAGGGACAGGGGACCTACGAGCAGTACTTC.

In its sample, this clonotype was seen a few times. This rearrangement joins TRBV27 to TRBJ2-7; the D gene could be TRBD1 or TRBD2 (5 bases each). CDR3 size: 12 residues. Germline V gene data show CDR1 as MNHEY and CDR2 as SMNVEV (reference sequence). Trimming took 6 bases from V and 6 from J, leaving 12 bases between them. CDR3 region: CASRSGGLEQYF. In nucleotides, the CDR3 is TGTGCCAGCAGGTCTGGGGGTCTCGAGCAGTACTTC.

This clonotype has a count of ten or more. The chain combines TRBV10-3 with TRBJ1-1; no clear D. Germline V gene lookup returns CDR1 ENHRY and CDR2 SYGVKD. The V gene lost 2 bases and the J gene lost 1 base, with 2 bases spanning the gap. There are 12 residues in the CDR3. DNA of the CDR3: TGTGCCATCAGTGAGAGGAACACTGAAGCTTTCTTT. The encoded protein is CAISERNTEAFF.

The rearrangement uses TRBV4-1 and TRBJ1-5; TRBD1 aligns across 8 bases. Germline V gives CDR1 MGHRA, CDR2 YSYEKL. The CDR3 is 18 residues long. The trim removed 0 bases at V and 5 bases at J, leaving 12 bases unmatched. The DNA for the CDR3 is TGCGCCAGCAGCCAAGAGCCAAATCCAGGGGGCTGGGATCAGCCCCAGCATTTT. It yields the protein CASSQEPNPGGWDQPQHF.

This sequence joins TRBV6-2 or TRBV6-3 and TRBJ2-7; D remains ambiguous. The germline V gene has CDR1 MNHEY and CDR2 SVGEGT. Trimming stripped 4 bases from V and 2 bases from J, with 9 bases between. CDR3 length equals 13 residues. The CDR3 sequence is CASSWSTPYEQYV. CDR3 nucleotides: TGTGCCAGCAGTTGGAGTACCCCCTACGAGCAGTACGTC.

This clonotype was counted only a few times. V is TRBV7-9 and J is TRBJ2-1; 7 nucleotides match TRBD1. After removal of 1 base from V and 5 bases from J, the junction contained 5 bases not matched to a gene. Germline V gives CDR1 SEHNR, CDR2 FQNEAQ (reference sequence). This CDR3 contains 15 residues. Written as DNA, the CDR3 is TGTGCCAGCAGCTTAGTATGGGACAGAAACAATGAGCAGTTCTTC. As protein: CASSLVWDRNNEQFF.